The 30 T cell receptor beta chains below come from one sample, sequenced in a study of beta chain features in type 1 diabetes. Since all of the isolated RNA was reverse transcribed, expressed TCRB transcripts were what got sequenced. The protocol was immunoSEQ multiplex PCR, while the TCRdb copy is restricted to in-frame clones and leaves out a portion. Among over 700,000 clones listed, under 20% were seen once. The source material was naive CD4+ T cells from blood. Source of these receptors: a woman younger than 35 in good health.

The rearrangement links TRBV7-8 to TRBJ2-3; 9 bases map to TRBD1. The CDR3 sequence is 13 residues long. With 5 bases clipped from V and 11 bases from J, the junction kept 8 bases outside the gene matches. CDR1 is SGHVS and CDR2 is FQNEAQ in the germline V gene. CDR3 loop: CASSPWDRVEQYF. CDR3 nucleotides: TGTGCCAGCAGCCCCTGGGACAGGGTAGAGCAGTATTTT.

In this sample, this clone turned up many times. CDR3 in DNA: TGTGCCAGCAGCCTTAGCTGGGTCGGCAATGAGCAGTTCTTC. This encodes CASSLSWVGNEQFF. This chain uses TRBV14 with TRBJ2-1; D call uncertain. Germline CDR1 is SGHDN and CDR2 is FVKESK. Deletions cut 4 bases from V and 6 bases from J, with 13 bases between. The length of the CDR3 is 14 residues.

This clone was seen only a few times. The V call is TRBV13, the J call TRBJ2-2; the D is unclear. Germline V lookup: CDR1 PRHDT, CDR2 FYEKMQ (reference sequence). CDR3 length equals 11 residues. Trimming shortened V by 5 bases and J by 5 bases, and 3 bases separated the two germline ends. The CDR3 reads CASSVTGELFF. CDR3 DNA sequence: TGTGCCAGCAGCGTTACCGGGGAGCTGTTTTTT.

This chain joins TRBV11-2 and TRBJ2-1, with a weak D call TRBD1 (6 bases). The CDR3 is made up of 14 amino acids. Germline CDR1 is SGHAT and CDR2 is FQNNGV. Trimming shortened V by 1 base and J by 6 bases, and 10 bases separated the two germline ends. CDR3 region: CASSLGPTGNEQFF. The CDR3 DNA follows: TGTGCCAGCAGCTTAGGTCCGACAGGCAATGAGCAGTTCTTC.

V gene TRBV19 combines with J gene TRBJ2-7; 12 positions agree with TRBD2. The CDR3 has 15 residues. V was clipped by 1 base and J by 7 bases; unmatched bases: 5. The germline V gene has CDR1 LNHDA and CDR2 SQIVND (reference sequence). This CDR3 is CASSIGLAGAEEQYF. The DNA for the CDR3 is TGTGCCAGTAGTATAGGACTAGCGGGAGCGGAGGAGCAGTACTTC.

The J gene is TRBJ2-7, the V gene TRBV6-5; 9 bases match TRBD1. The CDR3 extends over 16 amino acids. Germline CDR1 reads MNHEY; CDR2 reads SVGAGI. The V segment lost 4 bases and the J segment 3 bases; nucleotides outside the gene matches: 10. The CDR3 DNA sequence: TGTGCCAGCAGTTCCTCCGGGACAGGGCTTCTCTACGAGCAGTACTTC. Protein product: CASSSSGTGLLYEQYF.

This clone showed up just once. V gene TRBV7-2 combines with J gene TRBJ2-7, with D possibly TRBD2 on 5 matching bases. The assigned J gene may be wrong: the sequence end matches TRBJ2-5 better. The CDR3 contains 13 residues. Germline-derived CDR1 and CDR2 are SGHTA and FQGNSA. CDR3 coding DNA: TGTGCCAGCAGCTTCGGGAACCAAGAGACCCAGTACTTC. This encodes CASSFGNQETQYF.

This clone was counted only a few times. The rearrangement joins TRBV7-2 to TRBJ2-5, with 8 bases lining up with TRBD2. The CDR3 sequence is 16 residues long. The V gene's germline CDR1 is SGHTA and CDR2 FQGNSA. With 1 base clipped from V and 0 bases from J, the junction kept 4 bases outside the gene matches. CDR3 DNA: TGTGCCAGCAGCTTAGAGAGACTAGCGCACCAAGAGACCCAGTACTTC. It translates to CASSLERLAHQETQYF.

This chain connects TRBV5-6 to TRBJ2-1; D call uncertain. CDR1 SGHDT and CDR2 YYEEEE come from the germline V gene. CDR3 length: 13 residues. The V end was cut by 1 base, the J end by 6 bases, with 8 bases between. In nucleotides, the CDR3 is TGTGCCAGCAGCTTGAGTGAGTCCAATGAGCAGTTCTTC. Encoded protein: CASSLSESNEQFF.

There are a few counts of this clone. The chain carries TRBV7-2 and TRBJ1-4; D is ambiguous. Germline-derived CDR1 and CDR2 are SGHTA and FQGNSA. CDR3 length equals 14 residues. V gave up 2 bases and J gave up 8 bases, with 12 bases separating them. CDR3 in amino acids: CASSLRGQDEKLFF. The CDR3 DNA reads TGTGCCAGCAGCTTAAGAGGGCAGGACGAAAAACTGTTTTTT.

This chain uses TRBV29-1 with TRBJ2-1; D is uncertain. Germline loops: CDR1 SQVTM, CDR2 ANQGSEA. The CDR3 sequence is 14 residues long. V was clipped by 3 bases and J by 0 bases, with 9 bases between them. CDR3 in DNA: TGCAGCGTTGACACCTGGAGCTCCTACAATGAGCAGTTCTTC. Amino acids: CSVDTWSSYNEQFF.

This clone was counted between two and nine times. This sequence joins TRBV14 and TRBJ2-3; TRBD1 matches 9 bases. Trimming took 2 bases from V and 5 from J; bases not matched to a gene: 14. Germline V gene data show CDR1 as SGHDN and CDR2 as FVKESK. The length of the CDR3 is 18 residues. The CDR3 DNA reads TGTGCCAGCAGCCAACGTACCAATACAGGGGGCATCAGAGATACGCAGTATTTT. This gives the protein CASSQRTNTGGIRDTQYF.

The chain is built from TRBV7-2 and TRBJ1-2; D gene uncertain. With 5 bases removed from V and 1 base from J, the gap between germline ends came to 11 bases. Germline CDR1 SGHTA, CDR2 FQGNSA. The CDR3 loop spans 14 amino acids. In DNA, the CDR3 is TGTGCCAGCAGCAGAGAGGTGATTAACTATGGCTACACCTTC. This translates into CASSREVINYGYTF.

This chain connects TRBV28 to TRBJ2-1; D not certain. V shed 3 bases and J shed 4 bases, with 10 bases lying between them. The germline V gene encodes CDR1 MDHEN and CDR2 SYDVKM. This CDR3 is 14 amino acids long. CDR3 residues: CASSFPVEYNEQFF. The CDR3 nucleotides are TGTGCCAGCAGTTTTCCGGTTGAGTACAATGAGCAGTTCTTC.

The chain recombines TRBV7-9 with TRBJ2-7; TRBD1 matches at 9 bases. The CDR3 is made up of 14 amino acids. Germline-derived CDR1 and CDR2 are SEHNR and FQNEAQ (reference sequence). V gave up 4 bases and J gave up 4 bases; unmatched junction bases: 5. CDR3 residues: CASSWRQGVYEQYF. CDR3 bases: TGTGCCAGCAGCTGGAGACAGGGGGTTTACGAGCAGTACTTC.

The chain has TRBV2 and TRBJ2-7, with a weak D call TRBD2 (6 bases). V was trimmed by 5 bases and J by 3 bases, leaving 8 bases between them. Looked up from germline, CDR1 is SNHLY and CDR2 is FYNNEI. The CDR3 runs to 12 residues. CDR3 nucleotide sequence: TGTGCCAGCAGTAGGGACTTCTACGAGCAGTACTTC. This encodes CASSRDFYEQYF.

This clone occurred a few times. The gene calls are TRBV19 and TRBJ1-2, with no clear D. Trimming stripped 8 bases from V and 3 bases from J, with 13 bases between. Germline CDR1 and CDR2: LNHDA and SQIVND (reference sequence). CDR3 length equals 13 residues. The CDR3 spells CASCQREDYGYTF. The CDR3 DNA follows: TGTGCCAGTTGCCAACGGGAAGACTATGGCTACACCTTC.

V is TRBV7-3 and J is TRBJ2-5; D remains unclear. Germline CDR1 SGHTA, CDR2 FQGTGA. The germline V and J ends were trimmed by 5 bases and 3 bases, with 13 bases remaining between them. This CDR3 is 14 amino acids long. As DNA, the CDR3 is TGTGCCAGCAGCCTTCAAGTAAGGGAAGAGACCCAGTACTTC. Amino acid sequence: CASSLQVREETQYF.

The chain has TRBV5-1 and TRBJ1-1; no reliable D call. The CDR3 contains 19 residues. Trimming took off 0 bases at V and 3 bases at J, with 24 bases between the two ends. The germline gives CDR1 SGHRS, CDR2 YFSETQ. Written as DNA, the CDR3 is TGCGCCAGCAGCTTGGCTCGTTCGGGGTACCAACGCATGGACACTGAAGCTTTCTTT. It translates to CASSLARSGYQRMDTEAFF. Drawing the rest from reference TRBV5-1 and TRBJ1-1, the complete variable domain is KAGVTQTPRYLIKTRGQQVTLSCSPISGHRSVSWYQQTPGQGLQFLFEYFSETQRNKGNFPGRFSGRQFSNSRSEMNVSTLELGDSALYLCASSLARSGYQRMDTEAFFGQGTRLTVV.

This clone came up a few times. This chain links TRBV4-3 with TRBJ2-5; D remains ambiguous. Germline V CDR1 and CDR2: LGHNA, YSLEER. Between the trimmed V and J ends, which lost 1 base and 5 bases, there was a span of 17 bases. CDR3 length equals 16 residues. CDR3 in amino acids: CASSQGSVGRVETQYF. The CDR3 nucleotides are TGCGCCAGCAGCCAAGGGTCGGTTGGCCGTGTGGAGACCCAGTACTTC.

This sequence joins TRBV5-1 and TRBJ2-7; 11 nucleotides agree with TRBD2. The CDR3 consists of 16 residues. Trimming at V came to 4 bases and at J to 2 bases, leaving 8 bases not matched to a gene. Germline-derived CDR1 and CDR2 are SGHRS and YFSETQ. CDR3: CASSIEGTSGTYEQYF. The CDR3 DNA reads TGCGCCAGCAGCATTGAGGGGACTAGCGGAACCTACGAGCAGTACTTC. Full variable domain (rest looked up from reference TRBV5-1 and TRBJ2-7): KAGVTQTPRYLIKTRGQQVTLSCSPISGHRSVSWYQQTPGQGLQFLFEYFSETQRNKGNFPGRFSGRQFSNSRSEMNVSTLELGDSALYLCASSIEGTSGTYEQYFGPGTRLTVT.

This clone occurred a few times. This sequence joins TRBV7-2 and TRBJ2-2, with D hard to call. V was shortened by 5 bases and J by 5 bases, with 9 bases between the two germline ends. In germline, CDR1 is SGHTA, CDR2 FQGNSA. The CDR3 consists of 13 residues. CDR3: CASSLPSTGELFF. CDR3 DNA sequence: TGTGCCAGCAGCCTACCAAGTACCGGGGAGCTGTTTTTT.

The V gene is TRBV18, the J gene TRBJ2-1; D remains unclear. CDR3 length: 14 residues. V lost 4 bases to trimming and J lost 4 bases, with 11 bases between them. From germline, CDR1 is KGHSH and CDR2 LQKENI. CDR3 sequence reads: CASSLSVQYNEQFF. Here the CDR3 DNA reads TGTGCCAGCTCACTATCCGTCCAGTACAATGAGCAGTTCTTC. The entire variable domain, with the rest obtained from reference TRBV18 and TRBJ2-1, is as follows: NAGVMQNPRHLVRRRGQEARLRCSPMKGHSHVYWYRQLPEEGLKFMVYLQKENIIDESGMPKERFSAEFPKEGPSILRIQQVVRGDSAAYFCASSLSVQYNEQFFGPGTRLTVL.

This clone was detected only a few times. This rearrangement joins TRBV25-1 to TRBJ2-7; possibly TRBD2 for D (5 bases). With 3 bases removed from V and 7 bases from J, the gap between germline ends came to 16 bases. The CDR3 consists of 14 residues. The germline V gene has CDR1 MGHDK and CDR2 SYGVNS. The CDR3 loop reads CASSDLPGLREQYF. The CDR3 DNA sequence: TGTGCCAGCAGTGACCTGCCGGGGTTGCGGGAGCAGTACTTC.

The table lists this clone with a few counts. For the CDR3, the DNA is TGCGCCAGCAGCTTCACCCCGATGGCGGGGAGGGGCTACGAGCAGTACTTC. Protein product: CASSFTPMAGRGYEQYF. The chain recombines TRBV5-1 with TRBJ2-7; 7 positions agree with TRBD2. Germline assignment: CDR1 SGHRS and CDR2 YFSETQ. V lost 2 bases to trimming and J lost 3 bases; unmatched junction nucleotides: 14. The CDR3 contains 17 residues.

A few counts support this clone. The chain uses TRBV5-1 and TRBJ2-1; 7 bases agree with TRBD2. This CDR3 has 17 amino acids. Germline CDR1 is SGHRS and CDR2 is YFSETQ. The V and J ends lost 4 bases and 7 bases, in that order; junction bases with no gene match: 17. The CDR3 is CASSHTRLAGPNNEQFF. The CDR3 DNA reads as TGCGCCAGCAGCCATACCAGACTAGCCGGACCAAATAATGAGCAGTTCTTC.

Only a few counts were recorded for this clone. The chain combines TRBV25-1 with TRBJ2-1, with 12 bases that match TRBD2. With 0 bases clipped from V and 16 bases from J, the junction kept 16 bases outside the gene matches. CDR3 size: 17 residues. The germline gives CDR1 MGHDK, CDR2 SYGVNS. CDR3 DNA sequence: TGTGCCAGCAGTGAATATGGGGAACCCCGGACTAGCGGGATACGATTCTTC. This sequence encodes CASSEYGEPRTSGIRFF.

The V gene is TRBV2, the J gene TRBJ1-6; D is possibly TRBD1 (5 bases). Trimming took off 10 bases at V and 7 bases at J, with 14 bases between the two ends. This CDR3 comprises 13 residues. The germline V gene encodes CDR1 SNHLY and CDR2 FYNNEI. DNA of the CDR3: TGTGCCATCAGGGAATTCCGGAATTCACCCCTCCACTTT. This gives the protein CAIREFRNSPLHF.

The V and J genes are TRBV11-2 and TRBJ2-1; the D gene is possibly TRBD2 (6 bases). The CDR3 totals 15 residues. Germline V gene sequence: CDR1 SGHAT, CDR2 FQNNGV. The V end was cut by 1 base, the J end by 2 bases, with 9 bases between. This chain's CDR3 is CASSLAAGPYNEQFF. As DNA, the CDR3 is TGTGCCAGCAGCTTAGCGGCGGGGCCCTACAATGAGCAGTTCTTC.

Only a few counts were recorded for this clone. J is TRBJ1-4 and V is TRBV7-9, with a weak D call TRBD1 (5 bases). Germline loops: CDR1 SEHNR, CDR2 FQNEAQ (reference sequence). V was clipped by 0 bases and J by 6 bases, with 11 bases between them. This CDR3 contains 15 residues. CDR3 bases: TGTGCCAGCAGCTTAGCCCGGGACGGATATGAAAAACTGTTTTTT. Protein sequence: CASSLARDGYEKLFF.